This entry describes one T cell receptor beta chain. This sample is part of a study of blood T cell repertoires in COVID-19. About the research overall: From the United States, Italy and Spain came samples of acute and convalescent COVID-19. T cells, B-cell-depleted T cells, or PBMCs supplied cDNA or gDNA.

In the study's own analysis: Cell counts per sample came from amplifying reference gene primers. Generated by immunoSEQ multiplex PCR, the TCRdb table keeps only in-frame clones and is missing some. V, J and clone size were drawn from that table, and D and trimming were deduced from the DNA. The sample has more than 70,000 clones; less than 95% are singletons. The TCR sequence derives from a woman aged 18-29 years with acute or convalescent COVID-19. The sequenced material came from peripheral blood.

CDR3 nucleotides: TGTGCCACCGCTAGCGGGAGCACAGATACGCAGTATTTT. Its translation: CATASGSTDTQYF. The chain carries TRBV6-5 and TRBJ2-3; the match to TRBD2 covers 8 bases. This CDR3 has 13 amino acids. Losses at the gene ends were 10 bases for V and 0 bases for J; bases not matched to a gene: 3. CDR1 MNHEY and CDR2 SVGAGI come from the germline V gene.